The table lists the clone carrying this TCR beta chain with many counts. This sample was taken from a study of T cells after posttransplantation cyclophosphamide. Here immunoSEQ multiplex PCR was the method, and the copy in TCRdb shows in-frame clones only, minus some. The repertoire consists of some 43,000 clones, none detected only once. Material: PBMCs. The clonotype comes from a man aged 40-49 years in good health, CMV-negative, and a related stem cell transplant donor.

The DNA for the CDR3 is TGTGCCAGCAGCGTAAGTTGGGAGGGCGATGAGCAGTTCTTC. As protein: CASSVSWEGDEQFF. The rearrangement uses TRBV9 and TRBJ2-1; TRBD2 matches at 7 bases. Germline assignment: CDR1 SGDLS and CDR2 YYNGEE. The CDR3 totals 14 residues. Trimming removed 1 base from V and 8 bases from J; junction bases left unmatched: 6.